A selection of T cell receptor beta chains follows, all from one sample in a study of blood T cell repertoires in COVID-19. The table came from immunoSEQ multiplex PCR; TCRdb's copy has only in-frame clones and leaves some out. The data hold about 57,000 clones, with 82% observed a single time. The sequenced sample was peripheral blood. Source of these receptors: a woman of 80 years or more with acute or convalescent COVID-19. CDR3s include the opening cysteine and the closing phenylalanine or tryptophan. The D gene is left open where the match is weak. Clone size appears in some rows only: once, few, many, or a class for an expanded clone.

DNA: TGTGCCAGTAGTATGCGGGGTCAGAGCAACAATGAGCAGTTCTTC; CDR3: CASSMRGQSNNEQFF; D: NA; J: TRBJ2-1; V: TRBV19; size: NA
DNA: TGTGCCAGCAGCCCCGAGGGGGGGTCCCGAAACATTCAGTACTTC; CDR3: CASSPEGGSRNIQYF; D: NA; J: TRBJ2-4; V: TRBV5-4; size: NA
DNA: TGTGCCAGCAGCCGGAGCCAAGGTGGCGGGGGGTCCAATGAGCAGTTCTTC; CDR3: CASSRSQGGGGSNEQFF; D: TRBD2; J: TRBJ2-1; V: TRBV3-1/TRBV3-2; size: NA
DNA: TGCGCCAGCAGTCCCCGGATAGAGGGCAATAACTATGGCTACACCTTC; CDR3: CASSPRIEGNNYGYTF; D: NA; J: TRBJ1-2; V: TRBV23-1; size: NA
DNA: TGTGCCAGCAGTTACCCCCTGCGCGGGAGTGTCACCTACGAGCAGTACTTC; CDR3: CASSYPLRGSVTYEQYF; D: TRBD2; J: TRBJ2-7; V: TRBV6-2/TRBV6-3; size: NA
DNA: TGTGCCAGCAGCTTGTACAGCTCCTCTGGAAACACCATATATTTT; CDR3: CASSLYSSSGNTIYF; D: NA; J: TRBJ1-3; V: TRBV5-4; size: NA
DNA: TGTGCCAGCAGCTTGGGATCGGCGGCCAGGGTTGAGCAGTTCTTC; CDR3: CASSLGSAARVEQFF; D: NA; J: TRBJ2-1; V: TRBV5-5; size: NA
DNA: TGTGCCAGCAGCGTAGGTAGCGGGACGAACACCGGGGAGCTGTTTTTT; CDR3: CASSVGSGTNTGELFF; D: TRBD2; J: TRBJ2-2; V: TRBV9; size: NA
DNA: TGTGCCAGCAGTCCCTACGGGAGCCAGAACAATGAGCAGTTCTTC; CDR3: CASSPYGSQNNEQFF; D: NA; J: TRBJ2-1; V: TRBV27; size: NA
DNA: TGTGCCAGCAGTCCTTTTACAGGCCCCTATGGCTACACCTTC; CDR3: CASSPFTGPYGYTF; D: NA; J: TRBJ1-2; V: TRBV7-8; size: few
DNA: TGTGCCAGCAGCAACGTACAGGGGGTTTACAATGAGCAGTTCTTC; CDR3: CASSNVQGVYNEQFF; D: TRBD1; J: TRBJ2-1; V: TRBV25-1; size: NA
DNA: TGTGCCACCTCAGGGGCAGGAAACACCATATATTTT; CDR3: CATSGAGNTIYF; D: NA; J: TRBJ1-3; V: TRBV9; size: NA
DNA: TGCGCCAGCAGCCAAGACGTCGGTCAGGGATACGAGCAGTACTTC; CDR3: CASSQDVGQGYEQYF; D: NA; J: TRBJ2-7; V: TRBV4-1; size: NA
DNA: TGCGCCAGCAGCATGGGGACAGGGGAAGATACGCAGTATTTT; CDR3: CASSMGTGEDTQYF; D: TRBD1; J: TRBJ2-3; V: TRBV5-1; size: NA
DNA: TGTGCCAGCAGCTTAGAGGCAAGGAGGAGTGAAGCTTTCTTT; CDR3: CASSLEARRSEAFF; D: NA; J: TRBJ1-1; V: TRBV7-9; size: NA
DNA: TGTGCCAGCAGCACCCAGGGCTATGGCTACACCTTC; CDR3: CASSTQGYGYTF; D: NA; J: TRBJ1-2; V: TRBV12-3/TRBV12-4; size: NA
DNA: TGTGCCAGCAGTTTAACCAGGAATGTAGGCTACACCTTC; CDR3: CASSLTRNVGYTF; D: NA; J: TRBJ1-2; V: TRBV12-3/TRBV12-4; size: NA
DNA: TGTGCCAGCAGCGGTAGCGGGACAGATACGCAGTATTTT; CDR3: CASSGSGTDTQYF; D: TRBD2; J: TRBJ2-3; V: TRBV9; size: NA
DNA: TGCGCCAGCAGTGTGGGACAGGGCCCCTACGAGCAGTACTTC; CDR3: CASSVGQGPYEQYF; D: TRBD1; J: TRBJ2-7; V: TRBV10-1; size: NA
DNA: TGTGCCAGTAGTGAGGCTCTTGACAGAAGGCTCATTGCCTTC; CDR3: CASSEALDRRLIAF; D: NA; J: TRBJ1-2; V: TRBV19; size: NA
DNA: TGTGCCAGCAGCCCAAGTAATGGTGGGGGAGGACCAAAGTTCTTC; CDR3: CASSPSNGGGGPKFF; D: NA; J: TRBJ2-1; V: TRBV7-2; size: once
DNA: TGTGCCAGCTCCCCCGTTGCGGCCGCCTACGAGCAGTACTTC; CDR3: CASSPVAAAYEQYF; D: NA; J: TRBJ2-7; V: TRBV27; size: NA
DNA: TGTGCCACCAGTGAGCGGGGAACAGATACGCAGTATTTT; CDR3: CATSERGTDTQYF; D: NA; J: TRBJ2-3; V: TRBV24-1; size: once
DNA: TGTGCCAGCGGGCGGAACACCGGGGAGCTGTTTTTT; CDR3: CASGRNTGELFF; D: NA; J: TRBJ2-2; V: TRBV7-9; size: NA
DNA: TGTGCCAGCAGCCAGTTGGGAGGGTATGAGCAGTTCTTC; CDR3: CASSQLGGYEQFF; D: TRBD2; J: TRBJ2-1; V: TRBV3-1/TRBV3-2; size: NA
DNA: TGTGCCAGTACCACCGGGACAGGGCGCCCTATGAACACTGAAGCTTTCTTT; CDR3: CASTTGTGRPMNTEAFF; D: TRBD1; J: TRBJ1-1; V: TRBV19; size: NA
DNA: TGCGCCAGCAGCCAAAGCCGGTTTCGAGCGGGGGGGCCGGTGTCCTACAATGAGCAGTTCTTC; CDR3: CASSQSRFRAGGPVSYNEQFF; D: TRBD2; J: TRBJ2-1; V: TRBV4-1; size: NA
DNA: TGTGCCAGCAGCCAAGGAGTTCTCTATACGCAGTATTTT; CDR3: CASSQGVLYTQYF; D: NA; J: TRBJ2-3; V: TRBV3-1/TRBV3-2; size: NA
DNA: TGTGCCAGCTCACCCCAGGGCAGCAATCAGCCCCAGCATTTT; CDR3: CASSPQGSNQPQHF; D: NA; J: TRBJ1-5; V: TRBV18; size: NA
DNA: TGCGCCAGCAGCTGGAACAGGGTAGACAATGAGCAGTTCTTC; CDR3: CASSWNRVDNEQFF; D: NA; J: TRBJ2-1; V: TRBV5-1; size: few
DNA: TGTGCCACCAGCAGAGGTTGGGCAGACGGAAACACCATATATTTT; CDR3: CATSRGWADGNTIYF; D: NA; J: TRBJ1-3; V: TRBV15; size: NA
DNA: TGTGCCAGCAGTTTAGCCCTTTCCTACGAGCAGTACTTC; CDR3: CASSLALSYEQYF; D: NA; J: TRBJ2-7; V: TRBV12-3/TRBV12-4; size: NA
DNA: TGTGCCAGCAGTTCCCGGCGGGGCGGGTCCTACGAGCAGTACTTC; CDR3: CASSSRRGGSYEQYF; D: NA; J: TRBJ2-7; V: TRBV6-5; size: NA
DNA: TGCAGTGCGAGTCGGACAGGCCTAACCAATCAGCCCCAGCATTTT; CDR3: CSASRTGLTNQPQHF; D: TRBD1; J: TRBJ1-5; V: TRBV20-1; size: NA
DNA: TGTGCCAGCTCACAGTCAGGACAGGGCTCTGGAAACACCATATATTTT; CDR3: CASSQSGQGSGNTIYF; D: TRBD1; J: TRBJ1-3; V: TRBV18; size: once
DNA: TGTGCCAGCAGCCAATCCTCTAATGAAAAACTGTTTTTT; CDR3: CASSQSSNEKLFF; D: NA; J: TRBJ1-4; V: TRBV16; size: medium-sized
DNA: TGTGCCAGCAGTCCCTCCCGGGGGTCTGGGGAAGAAAAACTGTTTTTT; CDR3: CASSPSRGSGEEKLFF; D: NA; J: TRBJ1-4; V: TRBV27; size: NA
DNA: TGTGCCAGCAGCGCAGGGATCTCTGGAAACACCATATATTTT; CDR3: CASSAGISGNTIYF; D: NA; J: TRBJ1-3; V: TRBV11-3; size: NA